This T cell receptor (beta chain) was captured in a study of regulatory T cells in long-lasting Graves disease. Study in general: Duration of antithyroid drug therapy among newly diagnosed Graves' patients was under 3 months.

Library construction for TCR beta used iRepertoire HTBI primers and Arm-PCR of CDR3 regions. TCRdb redid the calling of the multiplex PCR reads with MiXCR, one entry per CDR3 protein. The table includes about 370,000 distinct CDR3 sequences, 15% to 17% detected once. This clonotype was seen ten or more times. Its matching antigen is unknown. Findings and limits, study-wide: New patients shared 800 to 1,000 public clonotypes, and persistent patients shared more, with approximately 2,500. TRBV28, TRBJ1-2 and TRBJ2-5 were segments that persistent disease favored.

The time point here: newly diagnosed GD, antithyroid drugs for less than 3 months. PBMC RNA was the source of the TCR library. Peripheral blood, at nine milliliters, went into EDTA tubes. V was clipped by 4 bases and J by 1 base; unmatched bases: 8. The length of the CDR3 is 16 residues. Germline V gene data show CDR1 as SGHDT and CDR2 as YYEEEE. The starting material was peripheral blood mononuclear cells (PBMCs), obtained at new diagnosis, from a patient treated with antithyroid drugs. The TCR sequence derives from a female donor with Graves disease. The chain employs TRBV5-6 and TRBJ1-1; TRBD1 matches at 9 bases. CDR3 sequence reads: CASSVPGGQGNTEAFF. The DNA of the CDR3 is TGTGCCAGCAGCGTACCCGGGGGACAGGGGAACACTGAAGCTTTCTTT. Supplemented by reference TRBV5-6 and TRBJ1-1, the full variable domain reads DAGVTQSPTHLIKTRGQQVTLRCSPKSGHDTVSWYQQALGQGPQFIFQYYEEEERQRGNFPDRFSGHQFPNYSSELNVNALLLGDSALYLCASSVPGGQGNTEAFFGQGTRLTVV.